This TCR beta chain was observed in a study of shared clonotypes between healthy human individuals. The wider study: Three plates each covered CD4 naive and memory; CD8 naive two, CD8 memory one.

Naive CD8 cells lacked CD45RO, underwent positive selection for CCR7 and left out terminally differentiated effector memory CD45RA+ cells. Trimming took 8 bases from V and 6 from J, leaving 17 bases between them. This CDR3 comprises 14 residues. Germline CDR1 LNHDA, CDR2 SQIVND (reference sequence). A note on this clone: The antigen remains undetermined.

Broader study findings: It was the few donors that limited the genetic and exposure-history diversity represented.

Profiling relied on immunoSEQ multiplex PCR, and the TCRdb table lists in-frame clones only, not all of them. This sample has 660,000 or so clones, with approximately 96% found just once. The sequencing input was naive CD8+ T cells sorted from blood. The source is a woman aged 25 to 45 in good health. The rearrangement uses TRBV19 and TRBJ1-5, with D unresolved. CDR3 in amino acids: CASCCESDSQPQHF. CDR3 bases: TGTGCCAGTTGTTGTGAATCAGATAGTCAGCCCCAGCATTTT.